This TCR beta chain was sequenced during a study of cytomegalovirus exposure and HLA in healthy donors. Study-wide results and limits: Later analysis indicated greater clonal expansion among HLA-associated TCR beta chains than among equally common other chains. Among CMV-associated TCR beta chains, most appeared HLA-restricted in a later analysis. Presence/absence comparisons presumed near-even sequencing depth among donors.

In the case of this clone: As yet, its antigen is unknown. A read error may account for a junction end that differs from germline.

While unrecorded immune exposures were likely, the donors were nominally healthy when sampled. The study ran its PCR with 60 Vbeta and 13 Jbeta primers. Clones were read by immunoSEQ multiplex PCR, and TCRdb kept only the in-frame ones, dropping some. The table lists under 150,000 clones, just under 80% of them singletons, with about 2.2% in the top ten. Input material: PBMCs. This sequence was found in a man under 40 in good health and CMV-seronegative.

CDR3 in amino acids: CSSSLGGPGAFF. CDR3 DNA: TGTTCCAGCAGCTTAGGGGGGCCTGGGGCTTTCTTT. V gene TRBV7-9 combines with J gene TRBJ1-1; D is perhaps TRBD1 (6 bases). Germline V gene sequence: CDR1 SEHNR, CDR2 FQNEAQ (reference sequence). This CDR3 is built from 12 residues.